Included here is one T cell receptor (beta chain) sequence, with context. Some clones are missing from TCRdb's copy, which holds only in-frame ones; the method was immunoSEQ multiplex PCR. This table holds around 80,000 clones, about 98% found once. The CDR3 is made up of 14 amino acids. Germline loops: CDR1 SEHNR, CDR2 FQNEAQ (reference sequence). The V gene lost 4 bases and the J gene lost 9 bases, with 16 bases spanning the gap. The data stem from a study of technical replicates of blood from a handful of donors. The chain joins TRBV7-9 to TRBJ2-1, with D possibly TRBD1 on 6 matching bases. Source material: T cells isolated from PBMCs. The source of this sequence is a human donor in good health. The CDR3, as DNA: TGTGCCAGCAGCTCTACTGACAGGTCACTTGAGCAGTTCTTC. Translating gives CASSSTDRSLEQFF.